This T cell receptor beta chain emerged from a study of T cells in Graves' hyperthyroidism and ophthalmopathy (dated by TCRdb to the late 2010s). Describing the broader study: Peripheral blood samples were taken at the time of initial diagnosis, prior to any treatment. A discovery cohort of about a hundred patients, approximately 45 with Graves' ophthalmopathy and 57 with stable Graves' hyperthyroidism, was used to find distinguishing TCR V-J signatures. Prospective prediction of ophthalmopathy was tested in an independent validation cohort of 18 to 20 hyperthyroidism patients and 17 patients who later progressed to ophthalmopathy. The 95 to 100 discovery patients were randomly divided into training and test sets at a 7:3 ratio. Thyroid tissue and blood T-cell repertoires from six Graves' hyperthyroidism patients were also compared in the study. After blood sampling, hyperthyroidism patients were treated with methimazole at a starting dose of 30 mg daily, and ophthalmopathy patients were treated with high-dose intravenous methylprednisolone. According to the paper, TCR Vbeta CDR3 sequencing was carried out on some 130 peripheral blood samples, which came from approximately 41 ophthalmopathy, 80 or so hyperthyroidism and approximately 17 progressor patients.

TCR beta CDR3 regions were amplified from RNA transcripts. For the first round of RT-PCR on the TCR CDR3, the HTBI primer set was used together with the Qiagen OneStep RT-PCR kit. A second multiplex PCR round built the libraries, followed by size selection and purification. Paired-end sequencing of the libraries was performed with 100 bp reads on an Illumina HiSeq2000. The study's processing was this. SOAPnuke was used to process the raw data, throwing out any read that contained adapters or uncalled bases, had a mean Phred below 15, or lacked an exact constant-primer or identifier match. High-quality paired reads were merged with COPE v1.2.5, and unique nucleotide sequences were defined as clonotypes. MiTCR v1.1 was used to align clonotypes to the IMGT TRBV, TRBD and TRBJ reference segments. The analysis was restricted to V-J combinations with a frequency above 0.0001, which together covered 99.2% of the repertoires. A TCS score was defined as the ratio between F50 (clonal expansion) and ExV (chaos), using BLOSUM62-based TCRdist between CDR3 peptides within each V-J. Welch's t-statistics and random forest reduced around 520 V-J features to about 13, which were used in a naive Bayes classifier (R e1071). TCRdb ran its own pipeline on the public reads, namely fastp trimming at Q25 and MiXCR clone calling, and kept in-frame beta chains. A single entry per CDR3 protein holds the most common genes and DNA from its merged rows. The V and J calls, along with clone size, are taken from TCRdb and not from the paper's own processing. Within this sample are around 390,000 distinct CDR3 sequences, with roughly 15% of them counted one time only. The top ten constitute about 19% of the sample.

The germline V end is reduced by 2 bases and the J end by 6 bases; junction bases left unmatched: 6. Including the terminal cysteine and phenylalanine, the CDR3 comprises 16 residues. CDR3 DNA is the only sequence kept; it has 48 bases, read in frame from the first base. With regard to this clonotype: Its antigen target is currently unknown. It has no much larger one-base neighbor in the sample; base qualities were not kept.

Moderately to severely active disease, a Clinical Activity Score of at least 3, a NOSPECS grade of at least 4, and a duration under 3 months were present in ophthalmopathy patients. The study excluded patients with uncontrolled infections, other autoimmune diseases, pregnancy or lactation. Diagnoses relied on clinical symptoms, serum thyroxine and TRAb, thyroid ultrasound and orbital computed tomography. Ficoll-Paque density gradient centrifugation was used to isolate PBMCs from 8.5 to 10 ml of fresh peripheral blood. Total RNA was extracted using Trizol reagent, and RNA quality was assessed on an Agilent 2100 Bioanalyzer. The paper's findings and limits, for the study overall: Most expanded thyroid clonotypes (frequency above 0.001) were also detected in blood, a finding suggesting that blood repertoires may reflect thyroid immune responses. No statistical method was used to set the sample size in advance, and investigators knew the group allocation. A model built on a 13 V-J signature distinguished ophthalmopathy from stable hyperthyroidism, reaching about 89% sensitivity and approximately 81% specificity in cross-validation and 80%/75% in testing. In validation, the model predicted progression to ophthalmopathy a median of roughly 6.1 months before onset, with 65% to 71% sensitivity and more than 72% specificity.

The chain was built from TRBV12-3 or TRBV12-4 and TRBJ2-1, and 11 bases in between align with TRBD2. Source material: blood. This TCR derives from a woman in her 30s with Graves' ophthalmopathy. This receptor has the CDR3 CASSLQTSGASNEQFF. The DNA sequence reads TGTGCCAGCAGTTTACAGACTAGCGGGGCCTCCAATGAGCAGTTCTTC.